These 29 T cell receptor beta chains originate from one sample sequenced in a study of CD8 T cells in Susac syndrome. A quantity of roughly 0.5 to 1 ug RNA underwent reverse transcription using random hexamers. TCRdb used MiXCR to reprocess the immunoSEQ multiplex PCR reads, holding one entry per CDR3 protein. This sample has 150,000 to 200,000 distinct CDR3 sequences, with approximately 94% found just once. Sequenced input: CD4+ T cells from PBMCs. The receptors come from a human donor in good health.

This chain links TRBV7-2 with TRBJ1-2; 8 positions match TRBD1. The CDR3 runs 15 residues. With 2 bases clipped from V and 7 bases from J, the junction kept 9 bases outside the gene matches. Germline V gives CDR1 SGHTA, CDR2 FQGNSA. The CDR3: CASSLRRDRRSGYTF. The CDR3 DNA sequence: TGTGCCAGCAGCTTACGCCGGGACAGGCGAAGTGGCTACACCTTC.

This sequence joins TRBV2 and TRBJ1-1; TRBD1 might be the D (5 bases). This CDR3 has 14 amino acids. The germline V gene has CDR1 SNHLY and CDR2 FYNNEI. With 5 bases removed from V and 0 bases from J, the gap between germline ends came to 10 bases. CDR3 loop: CASSTETVNTEAFF. CDR3 nucleotides: TGTGCCAGCAGTACCGAGACAGTGAACACTGAAGCTTTCTTT.

The V and J genes are TRBV7-2 and TRBJ1-2; 9 bases agree with TRBD1. CDR1 and CDR2 from the germline V gene are SGHTA and FQGNSA. V lost 5 bases, J lost 7 bases, and 11 bases stayed unmatched. The CDR3 has 15 amino acids. The CDR3 region has the DNA TGTGCCAGCAGCCGTCGACCGGACAGGGGAGGTGGCTACACCTTC. Its protein product is CASSRRPDRGGGYTF.

This sequence joins TRBV18 and TRBJ1-1; D gene ambiguous. The CDR3 loop spans 12 amino acids. The germline V gene has CDR1 KGHSH and CDR2 LQKENI. V lost 6 bases and J 5 bases, leaving 10 bases between the germline ends. CDR3 protein: CASSRALTEAFF. As DNA, the CDR3 is TGTGCCAGCTCCCGAGCTTTGACTGAAGCTTTCTTT.

This clonotype was detected only once. The V and J genes are TRBV28 and TRBJ2-2; D unresolved. V was trimmed by 7 bases and J by 7 bases, leaving 16 bases between them. The CDR3 consists of 14 residues. Germline lookup yields CDR1 MDHEN and CDR2 SYDVKM. CDR3 coding DNA: TGTGCCAGCAAGGGTCAGATCGATGTCGGGGAGCTGTTTTTT. It translates to CASKGQIDVGELFF.

The chain carries TRBV20-1 and TRBJ1-6, with 7 bases that match TRBD1. The V gene end was trimmed by 3 bases and the J gene end by 0 bases; junction bases not matched to a gene: 5. This CDR3 is built from 16 residues. Germline CDR1 and CDR2: DFQATT and SNEGSKA (reference sequence). The CDR3: CSARKTGSSYNSPLHF. The CDR3 DNA sequence: TGCAGTGCTAGGAAGACAGGGAGCTCCTATAATTCACCCCTCCACTTT.

The chain uses TRBV21-1 and TRBJ2-2; TRBD1, the table's D call, lacks a check against the DNA. TRBV21-1 is a pseudogene locus. CDR3 size: 17 residues. CDR3 coding DNA: TGTGCCAGCAGCTGTGACAGGGGACCACAGAACACCGGGGAGCTGTTTTTT. Translation gives CASSCDRGPQNTGELFF.

V and J are TRBV30 and TRBJ1-1; D remains unclear. Trimming stripped 0 bases from V and 5 bases from J, with 13 bases between. Germline CDR1 is GTSNPN and CDR2 is SVGIG (reference sequence). This CDR3 region has 14 residues. CDR3 amino acids: CAWSVLGGSTEAFF. CDR3 coding DNA: TGTGCCTGGAGTGTACTCGGAGGGAGTACTGAAGCTTTCTTT.

The V and J genes are TRBV19 and TRBJ1-1; D is uncertain. V lost 5 bases, J lost 7 bases, and 5 bases lay in between. Germline CDR1 reads LNHDA; CDR2 reads SQIVND (reference sequence). The CDR3 loop spans 10 amino acids. CDR3 nucleotide sequence: TGTGCCAGTAGTGGCGTTGAAGCTTTCTTT. Protein: CASSGVEAFF.

This clonotype is a singleton in its sample. J is TRBJ1-1 and V is TRBV30; tentative D call: TRBD1 (6 bases). The germline V and J ends were trimmed by 2 bases and 0 bases, with 10 bases remaining between them. Germline V CDR1 and CDR2: GTSNPN, SVGIG (reference sequence). The CDR3 has 14 amino acids. The DNA of the CDR3 is TGTGCCTGGAGTCAGGGGCTCATGAACACTGAAGCTTTCTTT. Translation gives CAWSQGLMNTEAFF.

The rearrangement links TRBV5-4 to TRBJ2-3; no clear D. V shed 0 bases and J shed 1 base, with 15 bases lying between them. Germline V gene data show CDR1 as SGHNT and CDR2 as YYREEE (reference sequence). CDR3 length: 17 amino acids. The CDR3 region is CASSLDPSRMGTDTQYF. Written as DNA, the CDR3 is TGTGCCAGCAGCTTGGACCCCTCACGGATGGGCACAGATACGCAGTATTTT.

The chain is built from TRBV23-1 and TRBJ2-7; 7 positions agree with TRBD2. TRBV23-1 is given ORF status, its function remaining uncertain. The CDR3 spans 13 residues. After removal of 8 bases from V and 2 bases from J, the junction contained 6 bases not matched to a gene. CDR3: CASGSRGAYEQYV. The CDR3 region has the DNA TGCGCCAGCGGGTCCCGGGGGGCCTACGAGCAGTACGTC.

The gene calls are TRBV19 and TRBJ1-6; possibly TRBD1 for D (6 bases). Trimming took off 3 bases at V and 9 bases at J, with 15 bases between the two ends. Germline V lookup: CDR1 LNHDA, CDR2 SQIVND (reference sequence). This CDR3 comprises 15 residues. As DNA, the CDR3 is TGTGCCAGTAGTATCCGGCGAAAAGGGGGTTCACCCCTCCACTTT. Translating it yields CASSIRRKGGSPLHF. Filled out from reference TRBV19 and TRBJ1-6, the complete variable domain reads DGGITQSPKYLFRKEGQNVTLSCEQNLNHDAMYWYRQDPGQGLRLIYYSQIVNDFQKGDIAEGYSVSREKKESFPLTVTSAQKNPTAFYLCASSIRRKGGSPLHFGNGTRLTVT.

The chain links TRBV3-1 to TRBJ1-1, with D perhaps matching TRBD1 (5 bases). The germline gives CDR1 LGHDT, CDR2 YNNKEL (reference sequence). V dropped 1 base and J dropped 2 bases, with 11 bases sitting between them. The CDR3 loop spans 15 amino acids. The CDR3 coding sequence is TGTGCCAGCAGCCAAGGGGGGGGACCCAACACTGAAGCTTTCTTT. Translation gives CASSQGGGPNTEAFF.

This rearrangement joins TRBV2 to TRBJ2-3, with TRBD2 matching over 15 bases. This CDR3 is built from 17 residues. Germline V lookup: CDR1 SNHLY, CDR2 FYNNEI. Unmatched junction bases numbered 7, after V lost 9 bases and J lost 0 bases. The CDR3: CARAGLAGGISTDTQYF. The DNA for the CDR3 is TGTGCCAGAGCGGGACTAGCGGGGGGAATTAGCACAGATACGCAGTATTTT. The whole variable domain, filled in from reference TRBV2 and TRBJ2-3, reads EPEVTQTPSHQVTQMGQEVILRCVPISNHLYFYWYRQILGQKVEFLVSFYNNEISEKSEIFDDQFSVERPDGSNFTLKIRSTKLEDSAMYFCARAGLAGGISTDTQYFGPGTRLTVL.

V is TRBV20-1 and J is TRBJ2-7, with D tentatively TRBD2 (6 bases). Germline V CDR1 and CDR2: DFQATT, SNEGSKA (reference sequence). The CDR3 covers 13 residues. V lost 3 bases to trimming and J lost 3 bases, with 12 bases between them. CDR3: CSASGDSHYEQYF. DNA of the CDR3: TGCAGTGCTAGCGGGGACTCCCACTACGAGCAGTACTTC.

The chain couples TRBV7-9 to TRBJ2-5; 10 bases fit TRBD2. This CDR3 spans 15 amino acids. The J segment lost 5 bases and the V segment lost 5 bases, leaving 8 bases of the junction unmatched. CDR1 SEHNR and CDR2 FQNEAQ come from the germline V gene (reference sequence). The CDR3 is CASSQTSGDTETQYF. DNA for the CDR3: TGTGCCAGCAGCCAAACTAGCGGGGATACGGAGACCCAGTACTTC.

The chain combines TRBV3-1 with TRBJ1-3; tentative D call: TRBD1 (6 bases). The V and J ends lost 3 bases and 8 bases respectively, with 14 bases between them. The CDR3 covers 14 residues. The germline V gene has CDR1 LGHDT and CDR2 YNNKEL (reference sequence). CDR3 DNA sequence: TGTGCCAGCAGCCAGAGAGGACCAGGGGACACCATATATTTT. Its translation is CASSQRGPGDTIYF. The full variable domain, completed using reference TRBV3-1 and TRBJ1-3, is DTAVSQTPKYLVTQMGNDKSIKCEQNLGHDTMYWYKQDSKKFLKIMFSYNNKELIINETVPNRFSPKSPDKAHLNLHINSLELGDSAVYFCASSQRGPGDTIYFGEGSWLTVV.

The chain has TRBV7-2 and TRBJ1-6; D is undetermined. Looked up from germline, CDR1 is SGHTA and CDR2 is FQGNSA. The CDR3 length is 11 residues. V lost 3 bases to trimming and J lost 10 bases, with 4 bases between them. Here the CDR3 DNA reads TGTGCCAGCAGCTTTGTATCACCCCTCCACTTT. Translation: CASSFVSPLHF.

This chain uses TRBV27 with TRBJ1-2; TRBD1 matches 8 bases. The ends lost 5 bases at V and 2 bases at J; junction bases unmatched: 7. The germline V gene has CDR1 MNHEY and CDR2 SMNVEV (reference sequence). CDR3 length: 15 residues. The DNA of the CDR3 is TGTGCCAGCAGTAAGACAGGGGTAGAAAACTATGGCTACACCTTC. Amino acids: CASSKTGVENYGYTF.

V is TRBV2 and J is TRBJ2-1; 7 bases map to TRBD2. The CDR3 loop spans 14 amino acids. Germline V lookup: CDR1 SNHLY, CDR2 FYNNEI. Germline trimming cut 6 bases from V and 5 bases from J; bases unmatched to any gene: 7. CDR3 nucleotide sequence: TGTGCCAGCAGAAGAGACGGGGGGAACAATGAGCAGTTCTTC. This encodes CASRRDGGNNEQFF.

This clonotype showed up just once. The chain recombines TRBV27 with TRBJ1-1; weak D call: TRBD1 (5 bases). Germline values: CDR1 MNHEY, CDR2 SMNVEV (reference sequence). V was trimmed by 0 bases and J by 5 bases, leaving 16 bases between them. CDR3 size: 16 residues. The DNA of the CDR3 is TGTGCCAGCAGTTTATCGATCCAGGGACGGGGGACTGAAGCTTTCTTT. Amino acids: CASSLSIQGRGTEAFF.

The chain couples TRBV19 to TRBJ2-5; D is possibly TRBD2 (5 bases). In germline, CDR1 is LNHDA, CDR2 SQIVND (reference sequence). Trimming removed 8 bases from V and 0 bases from J, with 13 bases in between. The CDR3 loop spans 14 amino acids. In DNA, the CDR3 is TGTGCCAGTCAAAAGGCCGGGAACCAAGAGACCCAGTACTTC. It is translated as CASQKAGNQETQYF.

The chain has TRBV3-1 and TRBJ1-1; D is ambiguous. Germline V gene data show CDR1 as LGHDT and CDR2 as YNNKEL (reference sequence). The CDR3 loop spans 13 amino acids. Trimming pared 4 bases from V and 0 bases from J, leaving 6 bases between. CDR3 loop: CASSRDVNTEAFF. CDR3 bases: TGTGCCAGCAGCCGGGATGTGAACACTGAAGCTTTCTTT.

V and J are TRBV29-1 and TRBJ2-2, with D perhaps being TRBD1 or TRBD2 (6 bases each). The CDR3 runs to 12 residues. Trimming shortened V by 7 bases and J by 4 bases, and 10 bases separated the two germline ends. Germline CDR1 and CDR2: SQVTM and ANQGSEA. The CDR3 loop reads CSGGARTGELFF. CDR3 DNA: TGCAGCGGGGGGGCTCGCACCGGGGAGCTGTTTTTT.

This chain links TRBV18 with TRBJ1-2; D uncertain. Germline CDR1 is KGHSH and CDR2 is LQKENI. V was trimmed by 3 bases and J by 8 bases, leaving 25 bases between them. This CDR3 spans 17 amino acids. The CDR3, as DNA: TGTGCCAGCTCACCCTCGGAGGCGGCAGCACTCCTCGGGGGCTACACCTTC. Encoded protein: CASSPSEAAALLGGYTF.

This chain uses TRBV19 with TRBJ1-2; D is possibly TRBD1 (6 bases). The germline V gene has CDR1 LNHDA and CDR2 SQIVND (reference sequence). The CDR3 length is 13 residues. V was cut by 5 bases and J by 5 bases, with 12 bases left in between. DNA for the CDR3: TGTGCCAGTAGTCCCAGGGGACCTTATGGCTACACCTTC. It specifies CASSPRGPYGYTF.

This chain uses TRBV4-1 with TRBJ2-7, with 11 bases aligning to TRBD2. Germline V gene sequence: CDR1 MGHRA, CDR2 YSYEKL. Germline trimming cut 1 base from V and 3 bases from J; bases unmatched to any gene: 8. The CDR3 runs 17 residues. CDR3: CASSQGRFSGGGYEQYF. CDR3 nucleotides: TGCGCCAGCAGCCAAGGTCGATTTAGCGGGGGGGGCTACGAGCAGTACTTC.

With regard to this clonotype: A read error may produce the germline difference seen at one junction end. The rearrangement links TRBV7-8 to TRBJ1-2, with TRBD1 identical over 8 bases. The germline CDR1 and CDR2 sequences are SGHVS and FQNEAQ. This CDR3 comprises 14 residues. CDR3 nucleotides: TGTGCCAGCAGCCTAGCACAGGGGGTAGATGGCTACACCTTC. The encoded protein is CASSLAQGVDGYTF.